Following are 14 T cell receptor beta chains from one sample sequenced in a study of T cells in Graves' hyperthyroidism and ophthalmopathy. TCR beta CDR3 region amplification was performed from RNA transcripts. A set of HTBI primers served as the primers for a first-round RT-PCR of the TCR CDR3. Each CDR3 protein gets one entry after TCRdb re-called the multiplex PCR reads with MiXCR. The profile shows 300,000 to 350,000 distinct CDR3 sequences, roughly 17% of them singletons. The sample taken for sequencing was blood. The receptors originated from a man aged 25 to 40 with Graves' hyperthyroidism.

This clonotype was observed a handful of times. The CDR3 DNA reads TGTGCCAGCAGCTTGGCTCCGTCCCCGGGGGGGAGGAATGAGCAGTTCTTC. It translates to CASSLAPSPGGRNEQFF. The J gene is TRBJ2-1, the V gene TRBV5-5; 8 positions match TRBD2. Germline-derived CDR1 and CDR2 are SGHKS and YYEKEE (reference sequence). The V gene end was trimmed by 0 bases and the J gene end by 7 bases; junction bases not matched to a gene: 12. This CDR3 is built from 17 residues.

This chain links TRBV5-4 with TRBJ1-5; 8 bases agree with TRBD1. This CDR3 region has 14 residues. Germline V CDR1 and CDR2: SGHNT, YYREEE (reference sequence). Trimming at V came to 4 bases and at J to 6 bases, leaving 6 bases not matched to a gene. The CDR3 protein is CASSQDRALQPQHF. DNA for the CDR3: TGTGCCAGCAGCCAGGACAGGGCCCTTCAGCCCCAGCATTTT.

This clonotype was observed many times. This chain uses TRBV6-1 with TRBJ1-1; no definite D call. Deletions cut 9 bases from V and 6 bases from J, with 8 bases between. This CDR3 region has 10 residues. The V gene's germline CDR1 is MNHNS and CDR2 SASEGT. Here the CDR3 reads CASLSAEAFF. The DNA of the CDR3 is TGTGCCAGTTTAAGCGCTGAAGCTTTCTTT.

The chain uses TRBV10-3 and TRBJ2-1; 8 nucleotides align to TRBD2. Germline lookup yields CDR1 ENHRY and CDR2 SYGVKD. This CDR3 contains 16 residues. J was trimmed by 2 bases and V by 8 bases; bases with no gene match: 11. The CDR3 here is CAIGRSAGGAYNEQFF. The CDR3 DNA reads TGTGCCATCGGGAGGTCTGCGGGAGGCGCCTACAATGAGCAGTTCTTC.

The gene calls are TRBV30 and TRBJ2-1, with 8 positions matching TRBD2. The CDR3 is made up of 13 amino acids. The junction had 8 bases not matched to a gene; V was cut back by 4 bases and J by 9 bases. Germline lookup yields CDR1 GTSNPN and CDR2 SVGIG (reference sequence). CDR3 nucleotide sequence: TGTGCCTGGATTGCGGGAGGCCGCGGTGAGCAGTTCTTC. Its protein is CAWIAGGRGEQFF.

This clonotype was recorded at least ten times. The chain recombines TRBV2 with TRBJ2-5; D gene ambiguous. The CDR3 loop spans 16 amino acids. Germline V gives CDR1 SNHLY, CDR2 FYNNEI. The V end lost 4 bases, the J end lost 5 bases, and 20 bases lay between the germline ends. The CDR3, as DNA: TGTGCCAGCAGTGTCGCAGGAGTTACTGAAAAGGAGACCCAGTACTTC. This gives the protein CASSVAGVTEKETQYF.

This clonotype was found many times. J is TRBJ2-2 and V is TRBV3-1, with 8 bases that match TRBD1. J gave up 0 bases and V 4 bases, and 4 bases lay outside the gene matches. This CDR3 region has 16 residues. The germline V gene encodes CDR1 LGHDT and CDR2 YNNKEL (reference sequence). The CDR3 protein is CASSPPGQANTGELFF. In DNA, the CDR3 is TGTGCCAGCAGCCCTCCGGGACAGGCGAACACCGGGGAGCTGTTTTTT.

In its sample, this clonotype was seen once. J is TRBJ1-2 and V is TRBV6-4; TRBD1 aligns across 7 bases. V lost 5 bases and J lost 5; bases outside the gene matches: 5. CDR1 and CDR2 from the germline V gene are MRHNA and SNTAGT. The CDR3 runs 13 residues. DNA of the CDR3: TGTGCCAGCAGTACAGGGGAAGTGTATGGCTACACCTTC. Translating gives CASSTGEVYGYTF.

This clonotype came up a few times. The chain carries TRBV19 and TRBJ2-7, with 9 nucleotides matching TRBD1. The CDR3 consists of 14 residues. CDR1 and CDR2 from the germline V gene are LNHDA and SQIVND (reference sequence). Trimming cost V 6 bases and J 6 bases; bases outside gene matches: 9. The CDR3 spells CASRGTGTFSEQYF. The CDR3 bases are TGTGCCAGTAGGGGGACAGGGACTTTTAGCGAGCAGTACTTC.

This clonotype showed up many times. CDR3 bases: TGTGCCAGCAGTGAAGCACCCCGGGTTGAAGCTTTCTTT. This translates into CASSEAPRVEAFF. This chain joins TRBV2 and TRBJ1-1; D is ambiguous. There are 13 residues in the CDR3. V dropped 0 bases and J dropped 7 bases, with 9 bases sitting between them. In germline, CDR1 is SNHLY, CDR2 FYNNEI.

This clonotype showed up just a few times. The chain recombines TRBV24-1 with TRBJ2-7, with TRBD1 matching 8 bases. V was pared by 6 bases and J by 5 bases, with 8 bases of the junction left unmatched. From germline, CDR1 is KGHDR and CDR2 SFDVKD. CDR3 length: 14 residues. The DNA for the CDR3 is TGTGCCACCAGTCCTAGGACAGGGATTAACGAGCAGTACTTC. Translated: CATSPRTGINEQYF.

The rearrangement links TRBV29-1 to TRBJ2-7; D is undetermined. This CDR3 spans 13 amino acids. Germline CDR1 is SQVTM and CDR2 is ANQGSEA. The V and J ends lost 5 bases and 3 bases respectively, with 14 bases between them. CDR3 nucleotide sequence: TGCAGCGTTCATCAAGGATTAGGCTACGAGCAGTACTTC. It translates to CSVHQGLGYEQYF.

The sample holds a few counts of this clonotype. The chain carries TRBV19 and TRBJ2-5; the D gene could be TRBD1 or TRBD2 (5 bases each). The CDR3 is made up of 14 amino acids. The V end was cut by 1 base, the J end by 5 bases, with 11 bases between. Germline V gives CDR1 LNHDA, CDR2 SQIVND (reference sequence). This CDR3 reads CASSIGGWGETQYF. The DNA for the CDR3 is TGTGCCAGTAGTATAGGCGGGTGGGGCGAGACCCAGTACTTC.

This clonotype has at least ten counts. This chain uses TRBV27 with TRBJ2-7; D not resolved. V dropped 5 bases and J dropped 2 bases, with 13 bases sitting between them. This CDR3 is built from 14 residues. The germline CDR1 and CDR2 sequences are MNHEY and SMNVEV (reference sequence). The CDR3 is CASSLQPVAYEQYF. The CDR3 region has the DNA TGTGCCAGCAGTCTACAGCCCGTGGCCTACGAGCAGTACTTC.